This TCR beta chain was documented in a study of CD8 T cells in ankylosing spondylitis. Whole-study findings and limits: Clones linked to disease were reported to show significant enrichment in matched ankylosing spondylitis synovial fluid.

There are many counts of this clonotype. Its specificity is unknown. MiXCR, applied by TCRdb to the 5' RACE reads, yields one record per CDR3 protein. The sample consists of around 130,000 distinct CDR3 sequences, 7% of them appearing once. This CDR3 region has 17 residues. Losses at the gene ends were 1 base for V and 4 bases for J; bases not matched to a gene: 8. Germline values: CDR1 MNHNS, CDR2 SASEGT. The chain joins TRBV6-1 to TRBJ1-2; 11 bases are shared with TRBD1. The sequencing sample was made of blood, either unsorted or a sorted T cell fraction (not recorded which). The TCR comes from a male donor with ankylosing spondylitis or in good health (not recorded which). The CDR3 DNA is TGTGCCAGCAGTGAAGGATGGACAGGGGGCGCCGGCTATGGCTACACCTTC. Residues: CASSEGWTGGAGYGYTF.